This T cell receptor (beta chain) was obtained from a study of cytomegalovirus exposure and HLA in healthy donors. Overall study context: The 90 to 150 validation repertoires used the same platform as the roughly 670 first-cohort repertoires, a later analysis reported. Study results and limitations: High sensitivity and specificity were reportedly achieved when the classifier diagnosed cytomegalovirus status. Cytomegalovirus-associated TCR beta chains were listed, numbering around 150.

The germline V gene has CDR1 SEHNR and CDR2 FQNEAQ (reference sequence). The CDR3 is made up of 16 amino acids. The ends lost 1 base at V and 6 bases at J; junction bases unmatched: 6. Profiling relied on immunoSEQ multiplex PCR, and the TCRdb table lists in-frame clones only, not all of them. The data show 45,000 to 60,000 clones, 85% to 95% seen once. From the 120-subject validation cohort, which was separate from the roughly 690-subject first cohort, the donors were drawn. On this clone: Its target is not known.

The chain couples TRBV7-9 to TRBJ2-1; 10 bases line up with TRBD2. The clonotype was recovered from a woman aged 18-29 years in good health and CMV-seronegative. The sample comprised PBMCs. In nucleotides, the CDR3 is TGTGCCAGCAGCTTAGTGGGTAGCGGGAGGCCCAATGAGCAGTTCTTC. As protein: CASSLVGSGRPNEQFF.